The 5 T cell receptor beta chains below all came from one sample that was sequenced in a study of Graves' ophthalmopathy and Graves' hyperthyroidism. RNA transcripts were the template, and TCR beta CDR3 regions were amplified from them. The authors performed first-round RT-PCR with HTBI primers and then a second-round multiplex PCR. Using its own MiXCR run on the multiplex PCR reads, TCRdb lists one record per CDR3 protein. This sample has 740,000 or so distinct CDR3 sequences, with roughly two fifths found just once. Sequenced material: peripheral blood. The receptors were sampled from an adult man with Graves' ophthalmopathy.

The chain combines TRBV14 with TRBJ1-1; D call uncertain. V lost 7 bases to trimming and J lost 0 bases, with 24 bases between them. This CDR3 region has 18 residues. In germline, CDR1 is SGHDN, CDR2 FVKESK. As DNA, the CDR3 is TGTGCCAGCACCCTCCTACTGGACTTTCCCCTATTGAACACTGAAGCTTTCTTT. Translation: CASTLLLDFPLLNTEAFF.

This clonotype has a handful of counts. J is TRBJ2-7 and V is TRBV12-3 or TRBV12-4; the match to TRBD1 covers 7 bases. CDR3 length: 15 residues. Trimming took 4 bases from V and 6 from J; bases not matched to a gene: 12. The DNA for the CDR3 is TGTGCCAGCAGTTACTACGACAGGGTGGAGCTCGAGCAGTACTTC. Translation: CASSYYDRVELEQYF.

This clonotype was picked up a small number of times. V is TRBV7-9 and J is TRBJ2-2; D may correspond to TRBD1 or TRBD2 (6 bases each). Trimming took 2 bases from V and 3 from J, leaving 10 bases between them. Germline V gives CDR1 SEHNR, CDR2 FQNEAQ (reference sequence). This CDR3 has 15 residues. The CDR3 reads CASSLRGADTGELFF. CDR3 sequence (DNA): TGTGCCAGCAGCTTAAGGGGGGCCGACACCGGGGAGCTGTTTTTT.

V and J are TRBV7-9 and TRBJ1-1; TRBD1 aligns across 7 bases. Germline trimming cut 2 bases from V and 1 base from J; bases unmatched to any gene: 16. CDR1 is SEHNR and CDR2 is FQNEAQ in the germline V gene (reference sequence). The CDR3 is made up of 19 amino acids. The CDR3 reads CASSLNLALDRRSNTEAFF. For the CDR3, the DNA is TGTGCCAGCAGCTTAAATCTGGCGTTGGACAGGCGATCGAACACTGAAGCTTTCTTT. The whole variable domain, filled in from reference TRBV7-9 and TRBJ1-1, reads DTGVSQNPRHKITKRGQNVTFRCDPISEHNRLYWYRQTLGQGPEFLTYFQNEAQLEKSRLLSDRFSAERPKGSFSTLEIQRTEQGDSAMYLCASSLNLALDRRSNTEAFFGQGTRLTVV.

The chain joins TRBV27 to TRBJ2-7, with D perhaps being TRBD1 or TRBD2 (6 bases each). Germline V gives CDR1 MNHEY, CDR2 SMNVEV (reference sequence). The CDR3 is 15 amino acids. V gave up 4 bases and J gave up 5 bases, with 18 bases separating them. Written as DNA, the CDR3 is TGTGCCAGCAGTTCTCTAAGAGCAGGGGAGGACGAGCAGTACTTC. Translation: CASSSLRAGEDEQYF.